What follows are 16 T cell receptor beta chains derived from one specimen sequenced in a study of regulatory T cells. General observations from the study: Hydrophobic residues at CDR3 positions 6 and 7 were enriched in conventional CD4+ T cells of CD3G-deficient patients.

These receptors have no known antigen. The PCR used 52 TRBV and 13 TRBJ primers. Generated by immunoSEQ multiplex PCR, the TCRdb table keeps only in-frame clones and is missing some. The data contain 30,000 to 40,000 clones, around 91% of them singletons. Sequencing input: conventional CD4+ T cells sorted from blood. These receptors were collected from a person aged 18-30 years with CD3G deficiency.

The V gene is TRBV28, the J gene TRBJ2-7; 7 bases line up with TRBD1. Losses at the gene ends were 6 bases for V and 3 bases for J; bases not matched to a gene: 14. The CDR3 is 16 amino acids. CDR1 and CDR2 (germline): MDHEN, SYDVKM. The CDR3 DNA reads as TGTGCCAGCAGCGCCCCGGGACAGTTGAGGAGCTACGAGCAGTACTTC. Protein sequence: CASSAPGQLRSYEQYF.

DNA of the CDR3: TGTGCCGGAAGCAAAATGGCGGGAGGGCCAAGAGATACGCAGTATTTT. Protein: CAGSKMAGGPRDTQYF. This chain connects TRBV7-9 to TRBJ2-3; TRBD2 agrees at 9 bases. From germline, CDR1 is SEHNR and CDR2 FQNEAQ (reference sequence). With 11 bases clipped from V and 5 bases from J, the junction kept 17 bases outside the gene matches. The CDR3 is 16 residues long.

The CDR3 here is CASSPGSPGRAEQYF. Written as DNA, the CDR3 is TGTGCCAGCTCACCAGGCTCCCCAGGACGGGCCGAGCAGTACTTC. The chain carries TRBV18 and TRBJ2-7; D gene unclear. The CDR3 is 15 residues long. V shed 2 bases and J shed 6 bases, with 17 bases lying between them. The germline CDR1 and CDR2 sequences are KGHSH and LQKENI.

This chain joins TRBV19 and TRBJ1-4; unclear D gene. This CDR3 region has 13 residues. CDR1 is LNHDA and CDR2 is SQIVND in the germline V gene (reference sequence). The V and J ends lost 4 bases and 3 bases respectively, with 6 bases between them. CDR3 nucleotides: TGTGCCAGTAGTACGACGCCTAATGAAAAACTGTTTTTT. Translating gives CASSTTPNEKLFF.

CDR3 sequence (DNA): TGTGCCAGCAGCGAGACTAGCAGGGGGAATGAGCAGTTCTTC. Amino acids: CASSETSRGNEQFF. The chain employs TRBV28 and TRBJ2-1; D is tentatively TRBD1 or TRBD2 (7 bases each). The CDR3 sequence is 14 residues long. The V end was cut by 6 bases, the J end by 7 bases, with 16 bases between. Germline V gene lookup returns CDR1 MDHEN and CDR2 SYDVKM.

This sequence joins TRBV18 and TRBJ2-3; 9 bases align to TRBD2. The V gene end was trimmed by 3 bases and the J gene end by 4 bases; junction bases not matched to a gene: 5. The germline V gene has CDR1 KGHSH and CDR2 LQKENI. This CDR3 comprises 15 residues. CDR3 in DNA: TGTGCCAGCTCACCCAGGACTAGCGACGCAGATACGCAGTATTTT. The encoded protein is CASSPRTSDADTQYF.

The chain couples TRBV6-1 to TRBJ1-1, with D possibly being TRBD1 (5 bases). Germline V gene data show CDR1 as MNHNS and CDR2 as SASEGT. The CDR3 sequence is 14 residues long. The ends were cut back, 6 bases at V and 11 bases at J, with 22 bases in the middle. CDR3 residues: CASRAIGLGRKAFF. CDR3 in DNA: TGTGCCAGCAGGGCGATAGGCTTGGGGCGGAAGGCTTTCTTT.

J is TRBJ2-3 and V is TRBV10-3; 7 bases fit TRBD1. V dropped 8 bases and J dropped 1; count of bases not matched to a gene: 6. Germline assignment: CDR1 ENHRY and CDR2 SYGVKD. The CDR3 contains 14 residues. The CDR3 reads CAIWNGTGTDTQYF. In DNA form, the CDR3 reads TGTGCCATCTGGAACGGGACAGGCACAGATACGCAGTATTTT.

This chain connects TRBV5-1 to TRBJ2-1; D gene ambiguous. CDR3 length equals 17 residues. V lost 0 bases to trimming and J lost 0 bases, with 13 bases between them. Germline V lookup: CDR1 SGHRS, CDR2 YFSETQ. This chain's CDR3 is CASSLGRATSSYNEQFF. The DNA for the CDR3 is TGCGCCAGCAGCTTGGGTCGGGCCACCAGCTCCTACAATGAGCAGTTCTTC.

The chain couples TRBV28 to TRBJ1-1, with 7 bases fitting TRBD1. This CDR3 contains 17 residues. Germline loops: CDR1 MDHEN, CDR2 SYDVKM. Losses at the gene ends were 1 base for V and 3 bases for J; bases not matched to a gene: 11. As DNA, the CDR3 is TGTGCCAGCAGTTTATCGACAGGGACAAGAGGGCACACTGAAGCTTTCTTT. Protein product: CASSLSTGTRGHTEAFF.

The V call is TRBV5-1, the J call TRBJ2-5; a possible D gene is TRBD2 (6 bases). Germline-derived CDR1 and CDR2 are SGHRS and YFSETQ. The CDR3 loop spans 14 amino acids. Trimming pared 1 base from V and 5 bases from J, leaving 12 bases between. DNA for the CDR3: TGCGCCAGCAGCTTGAGGGCCGCGGGGGAGACCCAGTACTTC. It encodes CASSLRAAGETQYF.

J is TRBJ1-2 and V is TRBV28, with D possibly TRBD1 on 5 matching bases. Germline V gives CDR1 MDHEN, CDR2 SYDVKM. The length of the CDR3 is 14 residues. V gave up 6 bases and J gave up 7 bases, with 18 bases separating them. In nucleotides, the CDR3 is TGTGCCAGCAGCACTCTCATGGGAAGGGGTGGCTACACCTTC. Protein: CASSTLMGRGGYTF.

This clone was recorded once. The chain combines TRBV10-2 with TRBJ1-1; 10 bases agree with TRBD1. The V segment lost 4 bases and the J segment 4 bases; nucleotides outside the gene matches: 6. The CDR3 loop spans 15 amino acids. CDR1 is WSHSY, CDR2 SAAADI, per germline. CDR3 nucleotides: TGCGCCAGCAGTGGGACGACAGGGGGCCTCACTGAAGCTTTCTTT. Its protein is CASSGTTGGLTEAFF.

The chain carries TRBV7-8 and TRBJ2-3; TRBD2 matches 7 bases. The CDR3 runs 14 residues. Germline V gene data show CDR1 as SGHVS and CDR2 as FQNEAQ. CDR3: CATAGTSRADTQYF. CDR3 in DNA: TGTGCGACAGCGGGGACCTCCAGGGCAGATACGCAGTATTTT.

The chain employs TRBV6-6 and TRBJ1-2, with TRBD1 matching over 8 bases. V dropped 4 bases and J dropped 2; count of bases not matched to a gene: 6. The CDR3 is made up of 15 amino acids. CDR1 is MNHNY, CDR2 SVGAGI, per germline (reference sequence). The CDR3 coding sequence is TGTGCCAGCAGTTCACGACAGGGGCGAAACTATGGCTACACCTTC. As protein: CASSSRQGRNYGYTF.

The V call is TRBV6-1, the J call TRBJ1-5; perhaps TRBD1 as D (5 bases). V gave up 3 bases and J gave up 6 bases, with 15 bases separating them. This CDR3 has 15 residues. Looked up from germline, CDR1 is MNHNS and CDR2 is SASEGT. The CDR3 DNA is TGTGCCAGCAGTGAGGGCAGGGCGAAGAGTCAGCCCCAGCATTTT. This gives the protein CASSEGRAKSQPQHF.